The 19 T cell receptor beta chains presented below share a single source sample, sequenced in a study of graft-versus-host responses after intestinal transplantation. For these TCRs, the target antigens are not known. Repertoires were generated with immunoSEQ multiplex PCR, while TCRdb's copy carries only in-frame clones and drops some. The sample carries around 99,000 clones, roughly 87% recorded once. The sample was unstimulated CD4+ T cells sorted from spleen or lymph node cells, taken before transplant. These receptors all stem from a human donor who was the organ donor for an intestinal transplant.

V gene TRBV5-4 combines with J gene TRBJ2-7; maybe TRBD2 (7 bases). CDR1 and CDR2 (germline): SGHNT, YYREEE (reference sequence). Trimming stripped 9 bases from V and 4 bases from J, with 17 bases between. The CDR3 consists of 13 residues. CDR3 loop: CATNKGGGYEQYF. CDR3 bases: TGTGCCACTAACAAGGGAGGGGGATACGAGCAGTACTTC.

This CDR3 is CASSPSDSSGNTIYF. In nucleotides, the CDR3 is TGTGCCAGCTCACCTTCCGACAGCTCTGGAAACACCATATATTTT. The chain is built from TRBV18 and TRBJ1-3; TRBD1 might be the D (5 bases). CDR1 KGHSH and CDR2 LQKENI come from the germline V gene. V was shortened by 3 bases and J by 0 bases, with 9 bases between the two germline ends. The CDR3 is 15 amino acids.

The chain uses TRBV11-3 and TRBJ2-7; D is unclear. This CDR3 is 11 amino acids long. The V end lost 5 bases, the J end lost 4 bases, and 6 bases lay between the germline ends. Germline CDR1 reads SGHNT; CDR2 reads YENEEA. The CDR3: CASSQRYEQYF. The CDR3 DNA reads TGTGCCAGCAGCCAAAGGTACGAGCAGTACTTC.

The CDR3 region has the DNA TGTGCCAGCAGCCCTATTTCCACCTCCTACAATGAGCAGTTCTTC. It encodes CASSPISTSYNEQFF. This chain connects TRBV9 to TRBJ2-1; D call uncertain. The germline V gene has CDR1 SGDLS and CDR2 YYNGEE. Trimming cost V 4 bases and J 0 bases, with 11 bases left between them. The CDR3 is 15 residues long.

This clone showed up just once. The gene calls are TRBV2 and TRBJ1-1; 10 bases line up with TRBD1. The germline V gene has CDR1 SNHLY and CDR2 FYNNEI. The CDR3 runs 13 residues. V lost 6 bases and J lost 11; bases outside the gene matches: 9. The DNA for the CDR3 is TGTGCCAGCAGCAAAAATAGACAGGGGGCGGCTTTCTTT. Translation gives CASSKNRQGAAFF.

J is TRBJ2-1 and V is TRBV18; the match to TRBD2 covers 8 bases. Germline-derived CDR1 and CDR2 are KGHSH and LQKENI. V dropped 2 bases and J dropped 6; count of bases not matched to a gene: 21. This CDR3 comprises 20 residues. The CDR3 is CASSPGWTGGAKSLVNEQFF. CDR3 nucleotide sequence: TGTGCCAGCTCACCAGGCTGGACGGGGGGGGCTAAGTCTCTCGTCAATGAGCAGTTCTTC.

This clone was recorded a few times. The rearrangement joins TRBV7-9 to TRBJ1-2, with D perhaps TRBD1 (6 bases). Germline CDR1 SEHNR, CDR2 FQNEAQ (reference sequence). Trimming shortened V by 3 bases and J by 6 bases, and 11 bases separated the two germline ends. This CDR3 is 13 amino acids long. The CDR3 region has the DNA TGTGCCAGCAGCTTGCTACAGGGAGATGGCTACACCTTC. The encoded protein is CASSLLQGDGYTF.

The chain joins TRBV6-1 to TRBJ2-7; no firm D call. Germline-derived CDR1 and CDR2 are MNHNS and SASEGT. Trimming took 0 bases from V and 2 from J, leaving 2 bases between them. This CDR3 has 12 residues. The CDR3 spells CASSEAAYEQYF. The CDR3 nucleotides are TGTGCCAGCAGTGAAGCGGCCTACGAGCAGTACTTC.

The table lists this clone with a count of one. The rearrangement uses TRBV6-6 and TRBJ1-1; possibly TRBD1 for D (5 bases). Germline CDR1 MNHNY, CDR2 SVGAGI (reference sequence). V shed 7 bases and J shed 2 bases, with 14 bases lying between them. This CDR3 contains 14 residues. The CDR3 protein is CASTPAGGNTEAFF. CDR3 in DNA: TGTGCCAGCACCCCGGCCGGGGGAAACACTGAAGCTTTCTTT.

The V gene is TRBV7-2, the J gene TRBJ2-7, with 8 bases matching TRBD2. Unmatched junction bases numbered 4, after V lost 3 bases and J lost 3 bases. This CDR3 comprises 14 residues. Germline V gene lookup returns CDR1 SGHTA and CDR2 FQGNSA. Here the CDR3 DNA reads TGTGCCAGCAGCTTCTCTAGCGGGTACTACGAGCAGTACTTC. It is translated as CASSFSSGYYEQYF.

V is TRBV19 and J is TRBJ2-6; weak D call: TRBD2 (5 bases). CDR1 and CDR2 (germline): LNHDA, SQIVND (reference sequence). Trimming left V 7 bases short and J 0 bases short, with 10 bases between. The CDR3 covers 15 residues. The CDR3 is CASMGAGSGANVLTF. The CDR3 nucleotides read TGTGCCAGTATGGGAGCAGGCTCTGGGGCCAACGTCCTGACTTTC.

The chain has TRBV27 and TRBJ2-1; D is uncertain. This CDR3 has 16 residues. V gave up 3 bases and J gave up 8 bases, with 20 bases separating them. The germline gives CDR1 MNHEY, CDR2 SMNVEV (reference sequence). The CDR3 DNA sequence: TGTGCCAGCAGTTTCCAACGCCCAGGCTTGGGTGATGAGCAGTTCTTC. The encoded protein is CASSFQRPGLGDEQFF.

The chain combines TRBV27 with TRBJ2-1, with TRBD2 as a possible D gene (6 bases). This CDR3 has 15 residues. Trimming removed 2 bases at V and 2 bases at J, with 10 bases between. CDR1 and CDR2 (germline): MNHEY, SMNVEV (reference sequence). CDR3 protein: CASSLRSGTYNEQFF. Here the CDR3 DNA reads TGTGCCAGCAGTTTACGTAGCGGCACCTACAATGAGCAGTTCTTC.

This sequence joins TRBV4-2 and TRBJ2-1; D gene ambiguous. The CDR3 spans 11 residues. The germline V and J ends were trimmed by 3 bases and 9 bases, with 6 bases remaining between them. CDR1 LGHNA and CDR2 YNFKEQ come from the germline V gene. CDR3 in DNA: TGTGCCAGCAGCCAGTCTAGTGAGCAGTTCTTC. Protein: CASSQSSEQFF.

This rearrangement joins TRBV6-4 to TRBJ2-1, with 10 bases matching TRBD2. This CDR3 spans 18 amino acids. V was pared by 3 bases and J by 4 bases, with 12 bases of the junction left unmatched. Germline CDR1 MRHNA, CDR2 SNTAGT. CDR3 in amino acids: CASSDRWASGGLYNEQFF. The CDR3 DNA is TGTGCCAGCAGTGATAGGTGGGCTAGCGGGGGTCTATACAATGAGCAGTTCTTC.

The DNA for the CDR3 is TGTGCCAGCTCACCACCAGCCGGGACCTACGAGCAGTACTTC. Its translation: CASSPPAGTYEQYF. The chain employs TRBV18 and TRBJ2-7; maybe TRBD2 (5 bases). Trimming pared 0 bases from V and 2 bases from J, leaving 8 bases between. The CDR3 consists of 14 residues. The germline gives CDR1 KGHSH, CDR2 LQKENI.

This chain links TRBV12-2 with TRBJ2-3; no DNA check was done on the table's D call, TRBD2. TRBV12-2 is deemed a pseudogene. The CDR3 is 19 amino acids. CDR3 sequence: CASRYRLGGGPGCTDTQYF. For the CDR3, the DNA is TGTGCAAGTCGCTACCGGCTTGGCGGCGGGCCGGGCTGCACAGATACGCAGTATTTT.

CDR3 sequence (DNA): TGTGCCAGCTCTAACCGGGTGGGGGCCTACGAGCAGTACTTC. It specifies CASSNRVGAYEQYF. The chain recombines TRBV6-1 with TRBJ2-7; D possibly uses TRBD1 or TRBD2 (5 bases each). In germline, CDR1 is MNHNS, CDR2 SASEGT. The CDR3 length is 14 residues. The V gene lost 8 bases and the J gene lost 2 bases, with 16 bases spanning the gap.

V is TRBV18 and J is TRBJ1-3; D is perhaps TRBD1 (5 bases). Germline V gene sequence: CDR1 KGHSH, CDR2 LQKENI. The CDR3 totals 15 residues. Between the trimmed V and J ends, which lost 4 bases and 0 bases, there was a span of 10 bases. Here the CDR3 reads CASSLGASSGNTIYF. The CDR3 DNA sequence: TGTGCCAGCTCACTAGGGGCCAGCTCTGGAAACACCATATATTTT.